This passage covers 17 T cell receptor beta chains from one sample sequenced in a study of spatial heterogeneity in lung cancer. Time point specified: sample taken at primary tumor resection. The study sequenced unsorted whole RNA from tumor, nontumor lung or frozen PBMC. Using its own MiXCR run on the 5' RACE reads, TCRdb lists one record per CDR3 protein. Here the sample spans about 75,000 distinct CDR3 sequences, about an eighth being singletons. The material was PBMCs, obtained at surgery. All receptors come from a male donor with early-stage non-small cell lung cancer.

This clonotype turned up a few times. This chain connects TRBV5-1 to TRBJ1-5; tentatively, D is TRBD1 (5 bases). V lost 5 bases, J lost 5 bases, and 11 bases lay in between. The CDR3 has 13 amino acids. CDR1 is SGHRS, CDR2 YFSETQ, per germline. CDR3 sequence: CASRGATDQPQHF. The CDR3 nucleotides are TGCGCCAGCAGAGGGGCTACCGATCAGCCCCAGCATTTT.

Concerning this clonotype: A much larger clonotype is one base distant, so this may be a read error. The rearrangement links TRBV7-8 to TRBJ2-1; a possible D gene is TRBD1 (5 bases). The V gene's germline CDR1 is SGHVS and CDR2 FQNEAQ. CDR3 length: 15 amino acids. CDR3 sequence: CVSSLLTGTNNEQFF. In DNA form, the CDR3 reads TGTGTCAGCAGCTTACTCACAGGAACGAACAATGAGCAGTTCTTC.

This clonotype was seen at least ten times. The V and J genes are TRBV7-2 and TRBJ2-7; D possibly matches TRBD1 or TRBD2 (5 bases each). The V gene's germline CDR1 is SGHTA and CDR2 FQGNSA. The CDR3 sequence is 15 residues long. Trimming removed 5 bases from V and 4 bases from J, with 18 bases in between. CDR3 nucleotides: TGTGCCAGCAGCCACCGAAGGACGGGACCGTACGAGCAGTACTTC. Residues: CASSHRRTGPYEQYF. The full variable domain, with the rest looked up from reference TRBV7-2 and TRBJ2-7, is GAGVSQSPSNKVTEKGKDVELRCDPISGHTALYWYRQSLGQGLEFLIYFQGNSAPDKSGLPSDRFSAERTGGSVSTLTIQRTQQEDSAVYLCASSHRRTGPYEQYFGPGTRLTVT.

The chain recombines TRBV4-2 with TRBJ2-7; perhaps TRBD1 as D (7 bases). The length of the CDR3 is 16 residues. Germline lookup yields CDR1 LGHNA and CDR2 YNFKEQ. Trimming left V 0 bases short and J 4 bases short, with 16 bases between. The CDR3 loop reads CASSQDSQGGRYEQYF. The CDR3 DNA follows: TGTGCCAGCAGCCAAGATTCTCAGGGGGGACGATACGAGCAGTACTTC.

The CDR3 DNA reads TGTGCCAGCAGCTTGGGGGCAGGATTCTACGAGCAGTACTTC. It codes for CASSLGAGFYEQYF. The chain uses TRBV7-2 and TRBJ2-7; TRBD1 is a possible D gene (6 bases). V gave up 3 bases and J gave up 3 bases, with 12 bases separating them. CDR1 and CDR2 (germline): SGHTA, FQGNSA. The CDR3 has 14 amino acids. Combining the CDR3 with reference TRBV7-2 and TRBJ2-7 gives the whole variable domain GAGVSQSPSNKVTEKGKDVELRCDPISGHTALYWYRQSLGQGLEFLIYFQGNSAPDKSGLPSDRFSAERTGGSVSTLTIQRTQQEDSAVYLCASSLGAGFYEQYFGPGTRLTVT.

Ten or more counts support this clonotype. The J gene is TRBJ1-5, the V gene TRBV2, with TRBD1 as a possible D gene (6 bases). Germline-derived CDR1 and CDR2 are SNHLY and FYNNEI. The V gene lost 8 bases and the J gene lost 0 bases, with 11 bases spanning the gap. This CDR3 region has 14 residues. The CDR3 sequence is CASVGDNSNQPQHF. For the CDR3, the DNA is TGTGCCAGCGTAGGGGACAATAGCAATCAGCCCCAGCATTTT.

This sequence joins TRBV12-3 or TRBV12-4 and TRBJ2-3; D is perhaps TRBD1 or TRBD2 (5 bases each). This CDR3 has 15 residues. V dropped 4 bases and J dropped 1 base, with 12 bases sitting between them. The CDR3 reads CASSYGTPRTDTQYF. CDR3 in DNA: TGTGCCAGCAGTTACGGGACCCCCCGCACAGATACGCAGTATTTT.

This sequence joins TRBV5-1 and TRBJ1-4, with TRBD1 matching over 7 bases. The junction had 10 bases not matched to a gene; V was cut back by 4 bases and J by 7 bases. The CDR3 length is 15 residues. Germline-derived CDR1 and CDR2 are SGHRS and YFSETQ. CDR3 loop: CASSQLGQAGEKLFF. CDR3 in DNA: TGCGCCAGCAGCCAACTCGGACAGGCGGGTGAAAAACTGTTTTTT.

This clonotype occurred a few times. The chain carries TRBV7-9 and TRBJ1-5, with D possibly TRBD1 on 5 matching bases. This CDR3 spans 15 amino acids. CDR1 and CDR2 from the germline V gene are SEHNR and FQNEAQ (reference sequence). Trimming took off 4 bases at V and 0 bases at J, with 10 bases between the two ends. CDR3 protein: CASSSDGGSNQPQHF. The CDR3 coding sequence is TGTGCCAGCAGCTCGGACGGGGGTAGCAATCAGCCCCAGCATTTT.

This clonotype turned up a few times. The CDR3 DNA reads TGTGCCAGCAGCTTTTCTACTGATACGCAGTATTTT. Encoded protein: CASSFSTDTQYF. The rearrangement uses TRBV7-2 and TRBJ2-3; D remains unclear. CDR1 and CDR2 (germline): SGHTA, FQGNSA. CDR3 length equals 12 residues. V dropped 3 bases and J dropped 6 bases, with 7 bases sitting between them.

This clonotype was observed many times. V is TRBV7-9 and J is TRBJ1-6, with D perhaps matching TRBD1 (6 bases). From germline, CDR1 is SEHNR and CDR2 FQNEAQ (reference sequence). The CDR3 spans 15 residues. V was trimmed by 0 bases and J by 7 bases, leaving 10 bases between them. Written as DNA, the CDR3 is TGTGCCAGCAGCTTAGCGCTAACAGGGAATTCACCCCTCCACTTT. Translated: CASSLALTGNSPLHF.

This clonotype was found a few times. The chain recombines TRBV20-1 with TRBJ1-6; D not resolved. Germline V CDR1 and CDR2: DFQATT, SNEGSKA (reference sequence). V was clipped by 1 base and J by 7 bases, with 17 bases between them. This CDR3 is built from 16 residues. CDR3 nucleotides: TGCAGTGCTAGAGCAGCGGGGTCGGGGTCCAATTCACCCCTCCACTTT. This codes for CSARAAGSGSNSPLHF.

This clonotype was counted a few times. CDR3 sequence reads: CSALAREGQPQHF. CDR3 nucleotide sequence: TGCAGTGCACTTGCGCGGGAGGGCCAGCCCCAGCATTTT. The chain couples TRBV20-1 to TRBJ1-5; the D is unclear. The CDR3 has 13 residues. Germline CDR1 and CDR2: DFQATT and SNEGSKA (reference sequence). The V end was cut by 6 bases, the J end by 7 bases, with 16 bases between.

Ten or more counts support this clonotype. The chain has TRBV4-1 and TRBJ2-2, with D tentatively TRBD2 (6 bases). The germline V gene has CDR1 MGHRA and CDR2 YSYEKL. V lost 5 bases, J lost 4 bases, and 11 bases lay in between. The CDR3 consists of 14 residues. The CDR3 nucleotides are TGCGCCAGCAGCGGGGGGATGGTCACCGGGGAGCTGTTTTTT. Translated: CASSGGMVTGELFF.

The chain uses TRBV7-2 and TRBJ2-3; TRBD2 matches at 9 bases. Trimming removed 3 bases from V and 4 bases from J; junction bases left unmatched: 8. Germline CDR1 SGHTA, CDR2 FQGNSA. The CDR3 consists of 16 residues. DNA of the CDR3: TGTGCCAGCAGCTTGGGGACTAGCATATTAGCAGATACGCAGTATTTT. Residues: CASSLGTSILADTQYF.

This clonotype was detected ten times or more. This chain uses TRBV29-1 with TRBJ2-3, with unresolved D. Deletions cut 1 base from V and 1 base from J, with 15 bases between. Per the germline V gene, CDR1 is SQVTM and CDR2 is ANQGSEA. This CDR3 is 16 amino acids long. CDR3 loop: CSVEGGMLMGTDTQYF. For the CDR3, the DNA is TGCAGCGTTGAAGGGGGTATGCTTATGGGCACAGATACGCAGTATTTT.

The chain combines TRBV4-1 with TRBJ1-1; no firm D call. Deletions cut 0 bases from V and 0 bases from J, with 17 bases between. Germline V gene lookup returns CDR1 MGHRA and CDR2 YSYEKL. The CDR3 loop spans 18 amino acids. As DNA, the CDR3 is TGCGCCAGCAGCCAAGAATTTTCGGGTTGGCGGATGAACACTGAAGCTTTCTTT. Residues: CASSQEFSGWRMNTEAFF.